This record looks at one TCR beta chain sequence and its context. Produced via immunoSEQ multiplex PCR; TCRdb's table is partial and in-frame only. The top ten hold just over 5% of the sample, which has about 90,000 clones, 90% seen once. CDR1 and CDR2 from the germline V gene are SGHDT and YYEEEE. Trimming shortened V by 0 bases and J by 1 base, and 8 bases separated the two germline ends. The CDR3 is 14 amino acids. This record comes from a study of blood T cell repertoires in COVID-19. The chain recombines TRBV5-6 with TRBJ2-7; possibly TRBD1 for D (6 bases). Sequenced input: peripheral blood. The sequence was obtained from a man aged 45-60 years with acute or convalescent COVID-19. The CDR3 DNA reads as TGTGCCAGCAGCTTGGCAGGGGAATCCTACGAGCAGTACTTC. Protein sequence: CASSLAGESYEQYF.